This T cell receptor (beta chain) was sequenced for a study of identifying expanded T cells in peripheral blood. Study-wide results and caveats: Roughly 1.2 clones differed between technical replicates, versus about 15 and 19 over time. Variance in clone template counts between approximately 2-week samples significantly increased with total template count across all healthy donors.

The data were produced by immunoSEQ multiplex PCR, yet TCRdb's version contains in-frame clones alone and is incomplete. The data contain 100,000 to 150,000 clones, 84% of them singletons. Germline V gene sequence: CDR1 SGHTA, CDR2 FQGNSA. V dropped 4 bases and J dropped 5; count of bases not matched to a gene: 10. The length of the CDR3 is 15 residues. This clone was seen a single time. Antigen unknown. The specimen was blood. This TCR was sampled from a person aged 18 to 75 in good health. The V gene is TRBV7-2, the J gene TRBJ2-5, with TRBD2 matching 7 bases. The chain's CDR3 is CASSSMGGFGETQYF. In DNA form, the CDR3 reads TGTGCCAGCAGCTCCATGGGAGGGTTTGGGGAGACCCAGTACTTC.